What follows are 32 T cell receptor beta chains derived from one specimen sequenced in a study of control samples from healthy donors and cancer patients. Profiled with immunoSEQ multiplex PCR; TCRdb holds only in-frame clones, not every one. The data show some 98,000 clones, about four fifths seen once. The source material was PBMCs. The receptors were gathered from a man between 65 and 85 years old with lung cancer.

A single count supports this clone. The chain joins TRBV7-3 to TRBJ1-1; D call uncertain. The length of the CDR3 is 13 residues. V lost 6 bases to trimming and J lost 4 bases, with 12 bases between them. Germline-derived CDR1 and CDR2 are SGHTA and FQGTGA. CDR3 nucleotides: TGTGCCAGCAGTTCGAGTGGGCCCACTGAAGCTTTCTTT. It yields the protein CASSSSGPTEAFF.

The chain combines TRBV28 with TRBJ1-1; D is ambiguous. CDR1 and CDR2 from the germline V gene are MDHEN and SYDVKM. This CDR3 contains 13 residues. V lost 9 bases to trimming and J lost 1 base, with 12 bases between them. CDR3 protein: CASQPWGNTEAFF. Here the CDR3 DNA reads TGTGCCAGTCAACCCTGGGGGAACACTGAAGCTTTCTTT. The full variable domain, rest sourced from reference TRBV28 and TRBJ1-1, is DVKVTQSSRYLVKRTGEKVFLECVQDMDHENMFWYRQDPGLGLRLIYFSYDVKMKEKGDIPEGYSVSREKKERFSLILESASTNQTSMYLCASQPWGNTEAFFGQGTRLTVV.

The chain recombines TRBV7-3 with TRBJ1-1; D is ambiguous. CDR1 SGHTA and CDR2 FQGTGA come from the germline V gene. CDR3 length: 13 amino acids. Trimming left V 3 bases short and J 1 base short, with 6 bases between. The CDR3 nucleotides are TGTGCCAGCAGCTTTTGGGGGAACACTGAAGCTTTCTTT. Translation: CASSFWGNTEAFF.

This chain links TRBV21-1 with TRBJ2-3; TRBD2, the table's D call, was not compared with the DNA. TRBV21-1 counts as a pseudogene. The CDR3 runs 18 residues. The CDR3 DNA sequence: TGTGCCAGCAGCATCCGGAAGAGAGGCGGGGGGCCCACAGATACGCAGTATTTT. Translated, it gives CASSIRKRGGGPTDTQYF.

The chain has TRBV11-3 and TRBJ2-2; D gene unclear. Germline assignment: CDR1 SGHNT and CDR2 YENEEA. The ends were cut back, 2 bases at V and 6 bases at J, with 4 bases in the middle. This CDR3 is 12 amino acids long. CDR3 loop: CASSLNAGELFF. The CDR3 DNA sequence: TGTGCCAGCAGCTTAAACGCCGGGGAGCTGTTTTTT.

J is TRBJ1-2 and V is TRBV4-1, with D possibly TRBD1 on 6 matching bases. V was pared by 1 base and J by 0 bases, with 12 bases between. The CDR3 covers 16 residues. The germline V gene encodes CDR1 MGHRA and CDR2 YSYEKL. CDR3 in DNA: TGCGCCAGCAGCCAAGTCAATGCAGGGGCTAACTATGGCTACACCTTC. Amino acids: CASSQVNAGANYGYTF.

The chain carries TRBV10-2 and TRBJ2-2, with a tentative D call TRBD2 (6 bases). CDR1 and CDR2 (germline): WSHSY, SAAADI. V dropped 2 bases and J dropped 4 bases, with 14 bases sitting between them. The CDR3 covers 16 residues. This CDR3 is CASSEKAGRSTGELFF. CDR3 DNA sequence: TGCGCCAGCAGTGAGAAGGCAGGGAGGAGCACCGGGGAGCTGTTTTTT.

The rearrangement links TRBV4-3 to TRBJ2-3; 12 nucleotides align to TRBD2. The CDR3 has 18 residues. Germline V gene sequence: CDR1 LGHNA, CDR2 YSLEER. V gave up 3 bases and J gave up 3 bases; unmatched junction bases: 10. The DNA for the CDR3 is TGCGCCAGCAGCCAGCGACCGACTAGCGGGGGCCAAACAGATACGCAGTATTTT. This gives the protein CASSQRPTSGGQTDTQYF.

The rearrangement links TRBV6-6 to TRBJ1-6, with 10 bases matching TRBD1. Trimming took 1 base from V and 8 from J; bases not matched to a gene: 5. Germline CDR1 reads MNHNY; CDR2 reads SVGAGI (reference sequence). This CDR3 spans 16 amino acids. CDR3 protein: CASSYFGQGGDSPLHF. DNA for the CDR3: TGTGCCAGCAGTTACTTCGGACAGGGGGGAGATTCACCCCTCCACTTT.

The V and J genes are TRBV14 and TRBJ1-5; the D gene is possibly TRBD1 (6 bases). Germline loops: CDR1 SGHDN, CDR2 FVKESK. V was clipped by 5 bases and J by 0 bases, with 20 bases between them. The CDR3 is 18 residues long. The CDR3 nucleotides read TGTGCCAGCAGCTCCACAGGGATCGGGGTATCTAGCAATCAGCCCCAGCATTTT. Its translation: CASSSTGIGVSSNQPQHF. The full variable domain, its missing parts supplied by reference TRBV14 and TRBJ1-5, is EAGVTQFPSHSVIEKGQTVTLRCDPISGHDNLYWYRRVMGKEIKFLLHFVKESKQDESGMPNNRFLAERTGGTYSTLKVQPAELEDSGVYFCASSSTGIGVSSNQPQHFGDGTRLSIL.

This clone showed up just once. V and J are TRBV7-3 and TRBJ2-1; 12 bases match TRBD2. The CDR3 length is 15 residues. CDR1 and CDR2 from the germline V gene are SGHTA and FQGTGA. With 5 bases clipped from V and 10 bases from J, the junction kept 9 bases outside the gene matches. CDR3 DNA sequence: TGTGCCAGCAGCCGCCCTAGCGGGGGGGCCGTAGAGCAGTTCTTC. This encodes CASSRPSGGAVEQFF. Full variable domain (remainder filled in from reference TRBV7-3 and TRBJ2-1): GAGVSQTPSNKVTEKGKYVELRCDPISGHTALYWYRQSLGQGPEFLIYFQGTGAADDSGLPNDRFFAVRPEGSVSTLKIQRTERGDSAVYLCASSRPSGGAVEQFFGPGTRLTVL.

The gene calls are TRBV7-9 and TRBJ2-3; 12 bases fit TRBD2. This CDR3 comprises 17 residues. Germline assignment: CDR1 SEHNR and CDR2 FQNEAQ (reference sequence). The V and J ends lost 4 bases and 3 bases, in that order; junction bases with no gene match: 8. The CDR3 protein is CASSSRLAGAQTDTQYF. The CDR3 bases are TGTGCCAGCAGCTCCCGACTAGCGGGGGCCCAAACAGATACGCAGTATTTT.

The gene calls are TRBV6-5 and TRBJ2-5, with 7 bases that match TRBD1. Trimming cost V 0 bases and J 5 bases; bases outside gene matches: 3. CDR1 MNHEY and CDR2 SVGAGI come from the germline V gene. This CDR3 is built from 14 residues. The CDR3 sequence: CASSYSGGGETQYF. DNA for the CDR3: TGTGCCAGCAGTTACTCAGGGGGCGGGGAGACCCAGTACTTC.

V and J are TRBV11-2 and TRBJ2-1, with D possibly TRBD1 on 6 matching bases. The CDR3 runs 16 residues. V was cut by 6 bases and J by 0 bases, with 15 bases left in between. Germline V lookup: CDR1 SGHAT, CDR2 FQNNGV. This chain's CDR3 is CASRITGRSSYNEQFF. CDR3 nucleotide sequence: TGTGCCAGCAGGATCACAGGGAGAAGCTCCTACAATGAGCAGTTCTTC.

The chain has TRBV5-4 and TRBJ2-3; D tentatively reads TRBD1 or TRBD2 (6 bases each). The CDR3 is 17 residues long. Trimming took off 0 bases at V and 4 bases at J, with 18 bases between the two ends. CDR1 and CDR2 (germline): SGHNT, YYREEE (reference sequence). The CDR3, as DNA: TGTGCCAGCAGCTTGGGGGGGGCAGGGTTTACTTCAGATACGCAGTATTTT. Translating gives CASSLGGAGFTSDTQYF.

The rearrangement links TRBV7-9 to TRBJ2-1; TRBD1 matches 8 bases. Losses at the gene ends were 1 base for V and 9 bases for J; bases not matched to a gene: 8. CDR3 length: 15 residues. Germline CDR1 reads SEHNR; CDR2 reads FQNEAQ (reference sequence). DNA of the CDR3: TGTGCCAGCAGCTTAGGGACCAGGGGGCAGGCTGAGCAGTTCTTC. It yields the protein CASSLGTRGQAEQFF. Full variable domain (remainder filled in from reference TRBV7-9 and TRBJ2-1): DTGVSQNPRHKITKRGQNVTFRCDPISEHNRLYWYRQTLGQGPEFLTYFQNEAQLEKSRLLSDRFSAERPKGSFSTLEIQRTEQGDSAMYLCASSLGTRGQAEQFFGPGTRLTVL.

J is TRBJ1-5 and V is TRBV19; maybe TRBD1 (6 bases). This CDR3 spans 15 amino acids. Trimming took off 2 bases at V and 7 bases at J, with 15 bases between the two ends. From germline, CDR1 is LNHDA and CDR2 SQIVND (reference sequence). CDR3 DNA sequence: TGTGCCAGTAGTATACTTGGGGGCCCGACCCAGCCCCAGCATTTT. It yields the protein CASSILGGPTQPQHF.

This chain joins TRBV19 and TRBJ2-7, with TRBD1 identical over 8 bases. CDR1 is LNHDA, CDR2 SQIVND, per germline (reference sequence). With 6 bases clipped from V and 6 bases from J, the junction kept 13 bases outside the gene matches. This CDR3 is built from 15 residues. In DNA form, the CDR3 reads TGTGCCAGTAGCTATTTCAACGGACAGGGCGGCGAGCAGTACTTC. It translates to CASSYFNGQGGEQYF.

The CDR3 reads CASSPSSGGIEKLFF. The DNA for the CDR3 is TGTGCCAGCAGCCCGTCGTCAGGGGGGATTGAAAAACTGTTTTTT. The V gene is TRBV7-2, the J gene TRBJ1-4; 7 bases agree with TRBD1. V gave up 5 bases and J gave up 7 bases; unmatched junction bases: 10. Germline V lookup: CDR1 SGHTA, CDR2 FQGNSA. This CDR3 contains 15 residues.

The chain combines TRBV9 with TRBJ2-6; D is undetermined. CDR1 and CDR2 from the germline V gene are SGDLS and YYNGEE. CDR3 length equals 19 residues. The V end lost 0 bases, the J end lost 1 base, and 17 bases lay between the germline ends. CDR3 coding DNA: TGTGCCAGCAGCGTAGGTAGTTTTTTATCGGTTTCTGGGGCCAACGTCCTGACTTTC. Protein product: CASSVGSFLSVSGANVLTF.

This chain connects TRBV2 to TRBJ1-1, with D tentatively TRBD1 (5 bases). The CDR3 has 14 residues. The V gene's germline CDR1 is SNHLY and CDR2 FYNNEI. V lost 3 bases, J lost 4 bases, and 12 bases lay in between. In DNA, the CDR3 is TGTGCCAGCAGTGATCGGGGGTCGAGCACTGAAGCTTTCTTT. Translating gives CASSDRGSSTEAFF.

CDR3 sequence: CASSPQTGSYNEQFF. The CDR3 coding sequence is TGTGCCAGCAGCCCCCAGACGGGCTCCTACAATGAGCAGTTCTTC. V is TRBV5-4 and J is TRBJ2-1; D ambiguous. Trimming stripped 4 bases from V and 0 bases from J, with 11 bases between. The V gene's germline CDR1 is SGHNT and CDR2 YYREEE (reference sequence). This CDR3 is 15 amino acids long.

J is TRBJ1-5 and V is TRBV6-6; D gene ambiguous. Trimming pared 3 bases from V and 0 bases from J, leaving 12 bases between. CDR3 length: 16 residues. Looked up from germline, CDR1 is MNHNY and CDR2 is SVGAGI (reference sequence). CDR3: CASSYYSGYSNQPQHF. The DNA of the CDR3 is TGTGCCAGCAGTTATTACTCGGGATATAGCAATCAGCCCCAGCATTTT.

The CDR3 loop is CASSSVGASSYNEQFF. CDR3 coding DNA: TGTGCCAGTAGCTCCGTAGGGGCTAGCTCCTACAATGAGCAGTTCTTC. V and J are TRBV19 and TRBJ2-1, with D perhaps matching TRBD1 (5 bases). The CDR3 spans 16 residues. V was cut by 6 bases and J by 0 bases, with 15 bases left in between. Per the germline V gene, CDR1 is LNHDA and CDR2 is SQIVND (reference sequence).

The genes are TRBV11-3 and TRBJ2-2, with 8 bases aligning to TRBD1. The CDR3 covers 16 residues. Germline CDR1 is SGHNT and CDR2 is YENEEA. V lost 4 bases and J lost 0; bases outside the gene matches: 4. Here the CDR3 reads CASSSGDRTNTGELFF. Here the CDR3 DNA reads TGTGCCAGCAGCTCCGGGGACAGGACGAACACCGGGGAGCTGTTTTTT.

A single count supports this clone. The V gene is TRBV27, the J gene TRBJ1-1; the match to TRBD1 covers 7 bases. The CDR3 has 14 residues. With V trimmed by 5 bases and J by 5 bases, 8 bases remained unmatched. Looked up from germline, CDR1 is MNHEY and CDR2 is SMNVEV (reference sequence). CDR3 sequence (DNA): TGTGCCAGCAGTAGACTGACAGGGCAGACTGAAGCTTTCTTT. Its protein is CASSRLTGQTEAFF.

The chain is built from TRBV7-3 and TRBJ2-3; D uncertain. V was shortened by 2 bases and J by 6 bases, with 9 bases between the two germline ends. CDR1 is SGHTA and CDR2 is FQGTGA in the germline V gene. This CDR3 comprises 13 residues. CDR3 region: CASSLVVTDTQYF. The CDR3 coding sequence is TGTGCCAGCAGCTTAGTCGTAACTGATACGCAGTATTTT.

The genes are TRBV6-6 and TRBJ2-3, with 7 bases matching TRBD1. Germline assignment: CDR1 MNHNY and CDR2 SVGAGI (reference sequence). The CDR3 contains 13 residues. Trimming at V came to 8 bases and at J to 1 base, leaving 3 bases not matched to a gene. The CDR3 spells CASFGQGTDTQYF. As DNA, the CDR3 is TGTGCCAGCTTTGGACAGGGCACAGATACGCAGTATTTT.

The chain employs TRBV7-9 and TRBJ1-5; tentative D call: TRBD1 (6 bases). The CDR3 is made up of 14 amino acids. Germline values: CDR1 SEHNR, CDR2 FQNEAQ (reference sequence). The V end was cut by 0 bases, the J end by 6 bases, with 9 bases between. The CDR3 coding sequence is TGTGCCAGCAGCTTAGCTACAGGGAGTCAGCCCCAGCATTTT. Protein sequence: CASSLATGSQPQHF.

The rearrangement joins TRBV3-1 (or the pseudogene TRBV3-2) to TRBJ1-1, with TRBD1 matching over 7 bases. Germline V gene data show CDR1 as LGHDT and CDR2 as YNNKEL (reference sequence). The V and J ends lost 1 base and 4 bases, in that order; junction bases with no gene match: 3. The CDR3 contains 14 residues. The CDR3 bases are TGTGCCAGCAGCCAAGGTACAGGGGTCACTGAAGCTTTCTTT. Translating it yields CASSQGTGVTEAFF.

On this clone itself: Other DNA sequences from this sample encode an identical CDR3 as well. This sequence joins TRBV4-1 and TRBJ1-3; D not resolved. The CDR3 spans 14 residues. The V and J ends lost 0 bases and 4 bases respectively, with 7 bases between them. Germline CDR1 is MGHRA and CDR2 is YSYEKL. For the CDR3, the DNA is TGCGCCAGCAGCCAAGATAGGCGGGGAAACACCATATATTTT. Amino acid sequence: CASSQDRRGNTIYF.

V is TRBV27 and J is TRBJ1-2, with D unresolved. CDR1 MNHEY and CDR2 SMNVEV come from the germline V gene (reference sequence). The CDR3 consists of 14 residues. V lost 0 bases, J lost 3 bases, and 8 bases lay in between. The CDR3 coding sequence is TGTGCCAGCAGTTTATCGGTGAGGGACTATGGCTACACCTTC. It specifies CASSLSVRDYGYTF.